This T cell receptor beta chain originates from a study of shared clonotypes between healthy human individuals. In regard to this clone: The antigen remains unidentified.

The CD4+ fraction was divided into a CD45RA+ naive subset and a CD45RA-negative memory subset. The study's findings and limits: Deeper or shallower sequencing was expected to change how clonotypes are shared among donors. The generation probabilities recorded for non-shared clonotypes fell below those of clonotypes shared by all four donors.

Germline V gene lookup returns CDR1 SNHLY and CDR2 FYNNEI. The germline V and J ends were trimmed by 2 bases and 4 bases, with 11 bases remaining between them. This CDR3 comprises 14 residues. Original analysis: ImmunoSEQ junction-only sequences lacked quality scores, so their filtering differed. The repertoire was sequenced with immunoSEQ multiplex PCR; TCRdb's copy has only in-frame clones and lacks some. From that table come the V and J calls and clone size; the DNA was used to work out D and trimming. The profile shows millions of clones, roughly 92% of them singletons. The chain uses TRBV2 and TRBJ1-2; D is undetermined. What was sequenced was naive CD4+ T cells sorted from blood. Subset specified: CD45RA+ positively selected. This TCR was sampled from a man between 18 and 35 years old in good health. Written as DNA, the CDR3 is TGTGCCAGCAGTGAATACGGAGGCTTCTATGGCTACACCTTC. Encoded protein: CASSEYGGFYGYTF.